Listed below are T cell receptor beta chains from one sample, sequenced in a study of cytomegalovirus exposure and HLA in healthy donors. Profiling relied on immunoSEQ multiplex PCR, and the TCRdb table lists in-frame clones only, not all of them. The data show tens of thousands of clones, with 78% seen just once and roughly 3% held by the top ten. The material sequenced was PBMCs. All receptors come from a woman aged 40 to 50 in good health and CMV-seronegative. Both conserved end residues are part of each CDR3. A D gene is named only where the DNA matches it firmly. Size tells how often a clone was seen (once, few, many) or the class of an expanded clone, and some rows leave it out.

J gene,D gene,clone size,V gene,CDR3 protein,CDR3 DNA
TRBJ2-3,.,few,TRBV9,CASSEIPHNTDTQYF,TGTGCCAGCAGCGAGATCCCACATAACACAGATACGCAGTATTTT
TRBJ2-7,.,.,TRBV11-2,CASSLGASSEQYF,TGTGCCAGCAGCTTAGGGGCTAGCTCCGAGCAGTACTTC
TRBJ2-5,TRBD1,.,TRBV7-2,CASSSWTGREQYF,TGTGCCAGCAGCTCGTGGACAGGGCGAGAGCAGTACTTC
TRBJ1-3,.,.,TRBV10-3,CAISPRSGSGNTIYF,TGTGCCATCAGCCCCCGGTCTGGCTCTGGAAACACCATATATTTT
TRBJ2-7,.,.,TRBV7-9,CASSSILGEQYF,TGTGCCAGCAGCTCCATACTCGGCGAGCAGTACTTC
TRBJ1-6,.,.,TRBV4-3,CASSQERGLRNSPLHF,TGCGCCAGCAGCCAAGAACGAGGCCTTCGGAATTCACCCCTCCACTTT
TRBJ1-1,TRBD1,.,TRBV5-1,CASSWGQRGNTEAFF,TGCGCCAGCAGTTGGGGACAGAGGGGGAACACTGAAGCTTTCTTT
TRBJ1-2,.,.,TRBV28,CASSLFPGWSYGYTF,TGTGCCAGCAGTTTATTCCCAGGGTGGAGCTATGGCTACACCTTC
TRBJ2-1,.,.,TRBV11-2,CASSSLGGSLNEQFF,TGTGCCAGCAGCTCCCTGGGTGGGAGCCTCAATGAGCAGTTCTTC
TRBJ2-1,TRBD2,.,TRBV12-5,CASGLVQLAGGYNEQFF,TGTGCTAGTGGTTTGGTACAGTTAGCGGGAGGGTACAATGAGCAGTTCTTC
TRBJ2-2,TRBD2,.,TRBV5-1,CASRLAGGPAGELFF,TGCGCCAGCCGCCTAGCGGGAGGGCCGGCCGGGGAGCTGTTTTTT
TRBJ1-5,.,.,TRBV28,CASSHSRGNQPQHF,TGTGCCAGCAGCCACTCCAGGGGTAATCAGCCCCAGCATTTT
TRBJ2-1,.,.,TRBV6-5,CASSYSGGDSSDEQFF,TGTGCCAGCAGTTATTCCGGCGGAGACTCCTCCGATGAGCAGTTCTTC
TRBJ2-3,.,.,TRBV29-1,CSVEDLGQGTDTQYF,TGCAGCGTTGAAGATCTGGGCCAGGGGACAGATACGCAGTATTTT
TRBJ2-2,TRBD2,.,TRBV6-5,CASSLSGRGTGELFF,TGTGCCAGCAGTCTTAGCGGGAGGGGGACCGGGGAGCTGTTTTTT
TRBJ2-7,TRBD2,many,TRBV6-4,CASSAGTSGSEQYF,TGTGCCAGCAGTGCCGGGACTAGCGGGAGCGAGCAGTACTTC
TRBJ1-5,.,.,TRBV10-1,CASSSGLNQPQHF,TGCGCCAGCAGTTCGGGTCTAAATCAGCCCCAGCATTTT
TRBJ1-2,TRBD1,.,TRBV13,CASSSRQGLYGYTF,TGTGCCAGCAGCAGCCGACAGGGACTCTATGGCTACACCTTC
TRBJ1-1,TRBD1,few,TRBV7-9,CASSTRTGLSGAEAFF,TGTGCCAGCAGCACCCGGACAGGGTTGAGTGGCGCTGAAGCTTTCTTT
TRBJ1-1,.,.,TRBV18,CASSGQPPSAEAFF,TGTGCCAGCTCGGGGCAGCCGCCTTCGGCTGAAGCTTTCTTT
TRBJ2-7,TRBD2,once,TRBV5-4,CASRRESSYEQYF,TGTGCCAGCAGGCGGGAGAGCTCCTACGAGCAGTACTTC
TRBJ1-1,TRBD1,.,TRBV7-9,CASSQTDRGGTEAFF,TGTGCCAGCAGCCAAACGGACAGGGGGGGCACTGAAGCTTTCTTT
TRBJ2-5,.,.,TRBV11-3,CASSNGPGTQYF,TGTGCCAGCAGCAACGGTCCGGGAACCCAGTACTTC
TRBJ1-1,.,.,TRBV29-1,CSVVGQIEAFF,TGCAGCGTTGTTGGACAGATTGAAGCTTTCTTT
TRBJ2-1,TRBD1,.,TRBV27,CASSQGVLQGAYNEQFF,TGTGCCAGCTCTCAGGGGGTCTTACAGGGGGCTTACAATGAGCAGTTCTTC
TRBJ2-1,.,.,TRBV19,CASSTQRAMYNEQFF,TGTGCCAGTAGTACACAGAGGGCCATGTACAATGAGCAGTTCTTC
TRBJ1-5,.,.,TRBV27,CASSPQGNQPQHF,TGTGCCAGCAGTCCCCAGGGCAATCAGCCCCAGCATTTT
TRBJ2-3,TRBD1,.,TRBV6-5,CASRLDRGRDTQYF,TGTGCCAGCAGACTTGACAGGGGCAGAGATACGCAGTATTTT